This T cell receptor (beta chain) was recorded in a study of radiation and T cells in renal cell carcinoma. Only in-frame clones appear in the TCRdb table, and some are missing; sequencing was by immunoSEQ multiplex PCR. Counted here are approximately 61,000 clones, around 76% occurring once; the ten biggest clones make up over 6%. As for time point: blood 2 weeks post-SBRT. The sample's treatment: 15 Gy SBRT to primary tumor, nephrectomy 4 weeks later. The receptor's source is a man aged 55-75 years with renal cell carcinoma. Source: blood, taken from a patient whose treatment included radiotherapy and nephrectomy.

The CDR3 is CASSFLRVGGNTIYF. CDR3 nucleotides: TGTGCCAGCAGCTTCCTTCGGGTGGGTGGAAACACCATATATTTT. This chain connects TRBV11-3 to TRBJ1-3; D is undetermined. The CDR3 length is 15 residues. The V end was cut by 3 bases, the J end by 3 bases, with 12 bases between. CDR1 and CDR2 from the germline V gene are SGHNT and YENEEA.